This record looks at one T cell receptor (beta chain) sequence and its context. The data are from a study of CD8 T cells in Susac syndrome. RNA, at about 0.45 to 1 ug, was reverse transcribed with random hexamers. From the immunoSEQ multiplex PCR reads, TCRdb called clonotypes with MiXCR, one entry per CDR3 protein. The table has some 450,000 distinct CDR3 sequences, more than 70% seen once. V gave up 1 base and J gave up 3 bases, with 5 bases separating them. Per germline, CDR1 MGHRA and CDR2 YSYEKL. The CDR3 covers 13 residues. The V and J genes are TRBV4-1 and TRBJ2-3; no definite D call. This sequence originates from a human donor with multiple sclerosis. The sequencing sample was made of CD8+ T cells from PBMCs. The CDR3 loop is CASSQARTDTQYF. The CDR3 region has the DNA TGCGCCAGCAGCCAAGCGCGGACAGATACGCAGTATTTT.